The rows below give T cell receptor beta chains drawn from one sample of a study of a mutant IDH1 vaccine in newly diagnosed glioma. Sequencing used immunoSEQ multiplex PCR; TCRdb keeps in-frame clones, though not all of them. The data show approximately 100,000 clones, roughly 90% seen once. This sample comprised PBMCs, obtained from a glioma patient treated with radiotherapy, temozolomide or both. These receptors all come from a woman in her 50s with glioma. Both conserved end residues are trimmed from each CDR3. Fields, in order: CDR3 length, V gene, CDR3 protein.

>11|TRBV11-3
ASRREGTYEQY
>14|TRBV28
ASSRGTGGVADTQY
>12|TRBV10-1
ASSETLAKNIQY
>15|TRBV19
ASSRRQGRSYNSPLH
>13|TRBV7-3
ASSSGLAGYNEQF
>11|TRBV6-5
ASSYGGATEAF
>16|TRBV13
ASSLRTSGRTDTDTQY
>11|TRBV29-1
SVEDQEGTEAF
>13|TRBV2
ASSEAGIVWQPQH
>15|TRBV4-2
ASSPQEGTSGANVLT
>14|TRBV4-2
ASSRGVLANTGELF
>11|TRBV7-2
ASSLVFRETQY
>9|TRBV30
AWSRGYGYT
>13|TRBV28
ASSLREGGKETQY
>14|TRBV4-2
ASSHDRDGENYEQY
>11|TRBV6-6
ASSRAKNTEAF
>14|TRBV28
ASSWRGYSYNSPLH
>13|TRBV6-1
ASSEPGVGKETQY
>13|TRBV6-1
ASSESSSGANVLT
>15|TRBV2
ASSYAGPRTYTYEQY
>13|TRBV5-1
ASSLGQGANDEQY
>14|TRBV27
ASSPDRGQDTGELF
>11|TRBV6-5
ASSYGGRDEQY
>15|TRBV7-8
ASSLTRTGLSNYGYT
>15|TRBV7-2
ASSLDHRVFSGNTIY
>13|TRBV11-1
ASRPPGLAGDTQY
>12|TRBV7-3
ASSARGRTGEQY
>16|TRBV10-3
AISGRPPLGASAYEQY
>13|TRBV30
AWSRTGATNEKLF
>13|TRBV5-1
ASSLGDRAGNTIY
>10|TRBV6-1
ASNGRDQGYT
>15|TRBV19
ASSIGRGTKIRNEQY
>14|TRBV28
ASRKADRGGNQPQH
>12|TRBV30
AWSEGVSTGELF
>11|TRBV5-1
ASSSQGQETQY
>12|TRBV11-2
ASSPAGIQETQY
>13|TRBV9
ASSGTGLRNSPLH
>15|TRBV7-9
ASSLIPTIQNTGELF
>10|TRBV6-6
ASSPRGGELF
>11|TRBV5-1
ASAPLLYNEQF
>10|TRBV18
ASSSTGGEAF
>13|TRBV2
ASSTTGAFTYEQY
>14|TRBV5-1
ASSLDPGGVTGELF
>11|TRBV5-5
ASSLGGGNTIY
>11|TRBV2
ASRYTGYNEQF
>14|TRBV2
ASSEGQGLRSYEQY
>14|TRBV7-8
ASSPPDRRRTGELF
>14|TRBV6-5
ASSYSPGGILNTIY
>9|TRBV7-9
ASSRDWEQY
>13|TRBV4-1
ASSQDRSPVYEQY
>15|TRBV19
ASSMGYAGGPSYEQY